The 8 T cell receptor beta chains presented below share a single source sample, sequenced in a study of control samples from healthy donors and cancer patients. This table comes from immunoSEQ multiplex PCR, and its TCRdb copy is limited to in-frame clones, with some not included. Of 17,000 or so clones in the sample, approximately 86% were seen once. Source material: PBMCs. Receptor source: a woman in her seventies with colorectal cancer.

The V call is TRBV19, the J call TRBJ1-5, with D perhaps matching TRBD1 (5 bases). The CDR3 is 16 amino acids. Trimming shortened V by 4 bases and J by 6 bases, and 19 bases separated the two germline ends. Germline values: CDR1 LNHDA, CDR2 SQIVND (reference sequence). CDR3 sequence: CASSKGSGAGSQPQHF. Written as DNA, the CDR3 is TGTGCCAGTAGTAAGGGATCCGGGGCAGGGAGTCAGCCCCAGCATTTT.

The chain couples TRBV5-5 to TRBJ2-2; 12 positions match TRBD2. Germline V gene lookup returns CDR1 SGHKS and CDR2 YYEKEE (reference sequence). Unmatched junction bases numbered 7, after V lost 4 bases and J lost 6 bases. This CDR3 contains 16 residues. The CDR3 DNA reads as TGTGCCAGCAGCCCGCTAGCGGGAGGGCCTGCCGGGGAGCTGTTTTTT. Amino acids: CASSPLAGGPAGELFF.

This sequence joins TRBV19 and TRBJ1-2, with D perhaps TRBD1 (5 bases). The V gene lost 10 bases and the J gene lost 3 bases, with 21 bases spanning the gap. This CDR3 region has 15 residues. The germline V gene encodes CDR1 LNHDA and CDR2 SQIVND (reference sequence). CDR3 loop: CAIKDPRGAYYGYTF. The CDR3 DNA reads TGTGCCATCAAAGACCCCCGCGGGGCCTACTATGGCTACACCTTC.

The chain joins TRBV27 to TRBJ1-1; TRBD1 might be the D (5 bases). This CDR3 contains 14 residues. V dropped 3 bases and J dropped 11 bases, with 19 bases sitting between them. Germline loops: CDR1 MNHEY, CDR2 SMNVEV (reference sequence). CDR3 region: CASSFAGFTSEAFF. The CDR3 nucleotides are TGTGCCAGCAGTTTTGCAGGGTTCACATCGGAGGCTTTCTTT.

The genes are TRBV27 and TRBJ2-2; D call uncertain. V was shortened by 6 bases and J by 4 bases, with 12 bases between the two germline ends. The CDR3 is made up of 14 amino acids. Germline lookup yields CDR1 MNHEY and CDR2 SMNVEV (reference sequence). In DNA, the CDR3 is TGTGCCAGCAGGCCCTCGACTCCCACCGGGGAGCTGTTTTTT. This translates into CASRPSTPTGELFF.

The chain recombines TRBV11-2 with TRBJ2-7, with 9 bases lining up with TRBD2. Germline CDR1 reads SGHAT; CDR2 reads FQNNGV. The CDR3 is 14 amino acids. Unmatched junction bases numbered 3, after V lost 4 bases and J lost 2 bases. The CDR3 region has the DNA TGTGCCAGCAGCTCGGGACTAGCCCCCTACGAGCAGTACTTC. Its protein product is CASSSGLAPYEQYF.

The chain employs TRBV9 and TRBJ1-2; tentatively, D is TRBD1 (5 bases). Per the germline V gene, CDR1 is SGDLS and CDR2 is YYNGEE. V lost 4 bases, J lost 4 bases, and 17 bases lay in between. The CDR3 loop spans 15 amino acids. In DNA form, the CDR3 reads TGTGCCAGCAGCCCCCCCACGGGGGAGGGCTATGGCTACACCTTC. Its translation is CASSPPTGEGYGYTF.

The gene calls are TRBV7-8 and TRBJ2-1, with a weak D call TRBD2 (6 bases). From germline, CDR1 is SGHVS and CDR2 FQNEAQ. This CDR3 has 11 amino acids. Trimming removed 5 bases from V and 10 bases from J, with 9 bases in between. The CDR3 region has the DNA TGTGCCAGCAGCCCCAGCGGGGAGCAGTTCTTC. This sequence encodes CASSPSGEQFF.